This T cell receptor beta chain was profiled in a study of regulatory T cells in long-lasting Graves disease. The time point here: newly diagnosed GD, antithyroid drugs for less than 3 months. The authors made the TCR library using RNA they extracted from PBMCs. The CDR3 covers 14 residues. Trimming removed 11 bases from V and 1 base from J; junction bases left unmatched: 7. The germline V gene has CDR1 MDHEN and CDR2 SYDVKM. This clonotype came up many times. Sequencing libraries for TCR beta were prepared with iRepertoire HTBI primers and Arm-PCR of CDR3 regions. TCRdb passed the multiplex PCR reads through MiXCR, listing each CDR3 protein once. In the table there are 530,000 or so distinct CDR3 sequences, 15% to 20% of which are singletons. The sample was also reused in another study, on T cells in Graves' hyperthyroidism and ophthalmopathy. That paper states: RT-PCR in the first round (using the HTBI primer set) targeted the TCR CDR3.

The specimen was peripheral blood mononuclear cells (PBMCs), collected at new diagnosis, from a patient treated with antithyroid drugs. The chain is built from TRBV28 and TRBJ2-2; 7 nucleotides line up with TRBD1. This clonotype was obtained from a man younger than 35 with Graves disease. CDR3 sequence (DNA): TGTGCCGCCGCCGACAGGGTGAACACCGGGGAGCTGTTTTTT. Its protein product is CAAADRVNTGELFF.